This T cell receptor (beta chain) was identified during a study of long-term antiretroviral therapy in people with HIV. CDR3 length: 13 amino acids. Germline lookup yields CDR1 SGHDN and CDR2 FVKESK. The ends were cut back, 1 base at V and 0 bases at J, with 3 bases in the middle. It was version v3.0 of the immunoSEQ assay that was run at survey level. The sequencing target was about 35,000-55,000 T-cell genomes per sample. Measured with immunoSEQ multiplex PCR; TCRdb has only the in-frame clones, and not every one. The data hold tens of thousands of clones, with 70% to 85% observed a single time. A note on this clone: Its cognate antigen is unknown.

Whole-study results and caveats: Transplant donor controls retained higher diversity, though diversity increased after ART. Those clones which expanded before ART made up the dominant part of the repertoire at all time points. No data were available on ART adherence, viral resistance or therapy changes.

This TCR came from a man younger than 35 with HIV. V and J are TRBV14 and TRBJ1-2; unclear D gene. The specimen comprised unsorted PBMCs, sampled 0.1 years before starting antiretroviral therapy. The CDR3 coding sequence is TGTGCCAGCAGCCAAGTGGCTAACTATGGCTACACCTTC. Translated, it gives CASSQVANYGYTF. Full variable domain (outside the CDR3, taken from reference TRBV14 and TRBJ1-2): EAGVTQFPSHSVIEKGQTVTLRCDPISGHDNLYWYRRVMGKEIKFLLHFVKESKQDESGMPNNRFLAERTGGTYSTLKVQPAELEDSGVYFCASSQVANYGYTFGSGTRLTVV.